The clone carrying this T cell receptor beta chain was counted many times. Germline V lookup: CDR1 SNHLY, CDR2 FYNNEI. The length of the CDR3 is 14 residues. With V trimmed by 5 bases and J by 3 bases, 4 bases remained unmatched. A single record per CDR3 protein comes from TCRdb applying MiXCR to the 5' RACE reads. The sample lists over 110,000 distinct CDR3 sequences; over 7% were seen once. This sample is part of a study of T cells after yellow fever vaccination. V and J are TRBV2 and TRBJ2-7; TRBD2 aligns across 10 bases. The source was CD4+ T cells sorted from PBMCs, collected 5 days after the yellow fever booster vaccination. The TCR comes from a man aged 25-45 years who received the YFV17D yellow fever vaccine. This CDR3 reads CASSRTSGHYEQYF. In nucleotides, the CDR3 is TGTGCCAGCAGTCGGACTAGCGGACACTACGAGCAGTACTTC.